The 3 T cell receptor beta chains below all came from one sample that was sequenced in a study of pediatric ulcerative colitis (dated by TCRdb to the late 2010s). Library preparation used the immunoSEQ multiplex PCR assay. TCRdb re-hosts the immuneACCESS table, in-frame sequences only. Its copies lack some clones; in the studies checked, an unresolved V gene accounts for under half of them, and the cause for the rest is not known. The sample table holds roughly 16,000 clones, of which 65% to 75% were seen once. The top ten constitute roughly 3.2% of the sample. One to two pinch biopsies were taken from the rectum for research during colonoscopy. The sequenced sample consisted of gut tissue. The receptors were gathered from a girl between 5 and 17 years old with moderate ulcerative colitis.

The CDR3 spells CASSQARDNYTF. CDR3 bases: TGTGCCAGCAGCCAAGCTAGAGATAACTACACCTTC. The genes are TRBV4-2 and TRBJ1-2; D is undetermined. Germline CDR1 reads LGHNA; CDR2 reads YNFKEQ. V was trimmed by 1 base and J by 10 bases, leaving 10 bases between them. CDR3 length: 12 amino acids.

This clone has a handful of counts. The J gene is TRBJ2-7, the V gene TRBV7-9; perhaps TRBD2 as D (7 bases). Between the trimmed V and J ends, which lost 5 bases and 6 bases, there was a span of 20 bases. CDR1 SEHNR and CDR2 FQNEAQ come from the germline V gene (reference sequence). CDR3 size: 15 residues. The CDR3 coding sequence is TGTGCCAGCAGCCCGACGAGGGGGGGATCGGGCGAGCAGTACTTC. Amino acid sequence: CASSPTRGGSGEQYF.

This chain links TRBV5-1 with TRBJ2-2, with 10 bases fitting TRBD2. The length of the CDR3 is 16 residues. CDR1 SGHRS and CDR2 YFSETQ come from the germline V gene. The J segment lost 1 base and the V segment lost 3 bases, leaving 3 bases of the junction unmatched. The CDR3 region is CASSSPSGRNTGELFF. The DNA of the CDR3 is TGCGCCAGCAGCTCGCCTAGCGGGAGGAACACCGGGGAGCTGTTTTTT.